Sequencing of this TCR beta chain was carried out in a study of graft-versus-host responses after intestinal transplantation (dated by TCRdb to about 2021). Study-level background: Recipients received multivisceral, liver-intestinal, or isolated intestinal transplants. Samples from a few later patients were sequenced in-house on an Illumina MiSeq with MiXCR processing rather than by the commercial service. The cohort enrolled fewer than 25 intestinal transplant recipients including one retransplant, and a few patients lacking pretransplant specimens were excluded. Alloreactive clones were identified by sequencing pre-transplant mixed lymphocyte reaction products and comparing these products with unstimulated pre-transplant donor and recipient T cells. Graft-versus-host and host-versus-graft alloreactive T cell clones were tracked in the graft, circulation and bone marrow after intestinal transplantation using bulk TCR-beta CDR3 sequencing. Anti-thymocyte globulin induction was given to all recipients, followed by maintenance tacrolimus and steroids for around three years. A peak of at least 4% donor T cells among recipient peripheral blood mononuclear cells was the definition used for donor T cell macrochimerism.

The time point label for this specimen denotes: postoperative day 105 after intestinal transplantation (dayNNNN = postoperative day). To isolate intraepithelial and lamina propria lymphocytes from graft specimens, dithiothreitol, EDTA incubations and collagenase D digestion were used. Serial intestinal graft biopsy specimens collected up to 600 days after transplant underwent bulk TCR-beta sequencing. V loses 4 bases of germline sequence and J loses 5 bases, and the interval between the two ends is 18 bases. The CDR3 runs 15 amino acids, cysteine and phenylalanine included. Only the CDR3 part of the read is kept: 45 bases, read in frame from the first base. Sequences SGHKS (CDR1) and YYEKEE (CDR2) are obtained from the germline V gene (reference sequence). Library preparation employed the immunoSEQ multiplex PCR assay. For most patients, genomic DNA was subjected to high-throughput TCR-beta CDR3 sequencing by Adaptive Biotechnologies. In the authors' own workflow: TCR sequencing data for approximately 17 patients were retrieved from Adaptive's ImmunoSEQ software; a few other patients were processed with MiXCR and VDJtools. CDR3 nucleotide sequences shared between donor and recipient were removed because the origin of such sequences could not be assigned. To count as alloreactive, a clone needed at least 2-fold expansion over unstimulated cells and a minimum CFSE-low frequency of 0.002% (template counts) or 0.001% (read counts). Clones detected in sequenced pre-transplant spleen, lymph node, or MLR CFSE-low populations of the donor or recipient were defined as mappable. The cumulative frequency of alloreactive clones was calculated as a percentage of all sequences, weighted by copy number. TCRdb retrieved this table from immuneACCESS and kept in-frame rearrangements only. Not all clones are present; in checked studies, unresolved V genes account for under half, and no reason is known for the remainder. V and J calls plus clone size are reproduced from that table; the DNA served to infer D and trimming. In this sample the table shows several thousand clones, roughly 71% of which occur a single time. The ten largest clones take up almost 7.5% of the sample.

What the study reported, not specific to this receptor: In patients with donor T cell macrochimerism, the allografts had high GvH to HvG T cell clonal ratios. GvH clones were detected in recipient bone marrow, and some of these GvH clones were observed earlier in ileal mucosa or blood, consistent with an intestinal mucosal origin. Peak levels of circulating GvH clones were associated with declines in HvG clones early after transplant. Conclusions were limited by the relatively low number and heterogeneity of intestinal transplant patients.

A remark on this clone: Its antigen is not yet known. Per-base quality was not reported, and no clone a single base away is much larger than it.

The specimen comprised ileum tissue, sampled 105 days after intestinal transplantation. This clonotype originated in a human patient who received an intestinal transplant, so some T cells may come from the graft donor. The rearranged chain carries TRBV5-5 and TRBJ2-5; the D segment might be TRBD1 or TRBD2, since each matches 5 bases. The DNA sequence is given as TGTGCCAGCAGCCCAAAAGAAGCCAGGGAGGAGACCCAGTACTTC. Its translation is CASSPKEAREETQYF.